This TCR beta chain was profiled in a study of identical twins. TCRdb called the 5' RACE reads again in MiXCR, with one record for every CDR3 protein. The repertoire consists of 500,000 to 600,000 distinct CDR3 sequences, with approximately 22% occurring once and the leading ten covering around 0.9%. Deletions cut 3 bases from V and 4 bases from J, with 10 bases between. The CDR3 runs 13 residues. CDR1 is MNHEY, CDR2 SMNVEV, per germline (reference sequence). As regards this clonotype: As yet, its antigen is unknown.

Overall study results and limits: Its conclusions, products of cross-sectional statistical analysis, did not come from following the same donors.

These data were also filed under a second study, of T cells expressing NK-cell markers. This second study says: Anti-gamma-delta TCR antibody use in several experiments restricted sorting to alpha-beta TCR T cells.

Sequencing used CD4+ T cells sorted from blood. This TCR was recovered from a woman under 30 in good health. The chain employs TRBV27 and TRBJ2-7; D is ambiguous. The CDR3 DNA reads TGTGCCAGCAGTTTTAACTTCAAGTACGAGCAGTACTTC. Translation: CASSFNFKYEQYF.